This TCR beta chain stems from a study of shared clonotypes between healthy human individuals (dated by TCRdb to the early 2020s). With respect to the entire study: The cohort comprised a couple of women and a few men aged 18 to 49 years. Per donor, three plates each were used for CD4 naive and CD4 memory, two for CD8 naive, and one for CD8 memory. Blood TCR repertoires of roughly five healthy adults were deeply sequenced to estimate repertoire size and the extent of clonotype sharing between individuals. Different laboratories and diverse techniques were used to prepare libraries and sequence TCR repertoires, to increase sequencing depth and limit assay-specific biases. Leukapheresis yielded between about 0.85 and 9.5 billion PBMCs per donor. The full study reports these points: Naive subsets generally had larger estimated clonotype richness than memory subsets. Pairwise subsampling indicated that sequencing depth was expected to affect the degree of clonotype sharing among donors. Sampling was limited to blood, and TCR repertoires in tissue likely differ from TCR repertoires in blood. Because the study included a small number of donors, the genetic and exposure-history diversity represented was limited. Around 5.4% of naive CD4, around 3.5% of naive CD8, 2% to 2.5% of memory CD4, and about 0.4% of memory CD8 clonotypes were shared across a few donors. Compared with non-shared clonotypes, clonotypes shared by all four sorted-subset donors had higher generation probabilities. Rarefaction of sorted-subset datasets indicated incomplete sequencing despite the large sequencing depth.

CDR1 MNHEY and CDR2 SMNVEV are derived from the germline V gene (reference sequence). The CDR3 goes from the cysteine to the phenylalanine over 14 residues. The sequence is cut down to CDR3 DNA, 42 bases in frame from base 1. Donors were healthy HIV-negative adults with no recently reported acute infections or vaccinations. Only Caucasian adults living in Nashville, Tennessee, USA were represented among the donors. CD4+ T cells were enriched by magnetic negative selection; naive cells were then positively selected on CD45RA, and the negative fraction formed the memory subset. Blood was collected by leukapheresis, and PBMCs were isolated by Ficoll-Histopaque density gradient centrifugation and then cryopreserved in liquid nitrogen vapor phase. Analytical flow cytometry was used to check the purity and quantity of each magnetically sorted T cell population. Genomic DNA was isolated from every sorted fraction and measured by UV absorbance on a Nanodrop 2000c.

Using the deep immunoSEQ assay, multiplex PCR amplified TCR CDR3 regions from genomic DNA. Extracted genomic DNA from each cell subset was distributed evenly across all wells of several immunoSEQ 96-well plates, and each plate was treated as a replicate. Each replicate PCR for sorted subsets received roughly 0.2 ug genomic DNA, equal to roughly 29,000 T cell genomes. The purified libraries were quantified using a Qubit 3.0 fluorometer, sized with a Bioanalyzer 2100, and then quantified again using the KAPA Library Quantification kit. A separate single-read 150-cycle Illumina NextSeq 550 flow cell was used to sequence each immunoSEQ 96-well plate. Turning to the authors' computational methods: Because only junctional sequences without quality scores were contained in the immunoSEQ output, filtering matching that applied to full-length reads could not be performed. To assign V/J genes and CDR3, sequences were annotated using PyIR, a Python wrapper for IgBLAST v1.9, with IMGT germline references. Reads with weak V/J assignments (E-value above 1e-6), missing CDR3, stop codons, out-of-frame junctions, or ambiguous translated residues were removed. V3J clonotypes were defined as sequences sharing the same inferred V gene, J gene, and CDR3 amino acid sequence. The percentage overlap between two repertoires was calculated by dividing the number of shared unique clonotypes by the size of the smaller repertoire. Repertoire richness was assessed with RTK rarefaction, the Chao1 estimator, and Recon v2.1 estimates of unobserved clonotypes. Generation probabilities were computed with OLGA for all TCRbeta clonotypes obtained by the gDNA method from several donors. TCRdb took over this immuneACCESS table, retaining in-frame rearrangements with V and J assigned. Such tables are incomplete; in checked studies, under half of the missing clones stem from an unresolved V gene, and the remainder is unexplained. V, J and clone size are those of that table, while D and trimming were read from the DNA. This sample gives over 2 million clones in total; approximately 90% of them show up just once. The ten largest make up approximately 0.4% of the sample.

Note on this clone: Its antigen has not been determined. The junction differs from germline at one of its ends, possibly a read error. This specimen includes other DNA sequences encoding the same CDR3.

The chain employs TRBV27 and TRBJ1-4; 8 middle bases align to TRBD1. Sequences were obtained from naive CD4+ T cells from PBMCs. Sample cell subset or site, as interpreted from the label and publication: CD45RA+ positively selected. The clonotype was recovered from a man aged 18 to 30 in good health. Some clones in this sample may be carry-over from other donors' samples. The nucleotide sequence is given as TGTGCCAGCAGTTTACAGGGGGCTAACGAAAAACTGTTTTTT. This gives the protein CASSLQGANEKLFF.